The rows below give T cell receptor beta chains drawn from one sample of a study of Ad26.COV2.S vaccination and SARS-CoV-2 variants. The data were produced by immunoSEQ multiplex PCR, yet TCRdb's version contains in-frame clones alone and is incomplete. The data hold tens of thousands of clones, with under 90% observed a single time. This specimen consisted of peripheral blood, obtained after recovery from COVID-19. The receptor source for this set is a human donor who had recovered from COVID-19. The CDR3 runs from the conserved cysteine through the conserved F or W.

v_gene: TRBV20-1; CDR3aa: CSAGNEQFF
v_gene: TRBV28; CDR3aa: CASSLWGMRGVSSYEQYF
v_gene: TRBV7-2; CDR3aa: CASSLAGLAGNEQFF
v_gene: TRBV28; CDR3aa: CASNRQLQETQYF
v_gene: TRBV6-2/TRBV6-3; CDR3aa: CASSYNFFEQYF
v_gene: TRBV9; CDR3aa: CASSVRTSARSTDTQYF
v_gene: TRBV4-1; CDR3aa: CASSPKDSLAVRRQETQYF
v_gene: TRBV9; CDR3aa: CASSADSGRASNEQFF
v_gene: TRBV6-6; CDR3aa: CASSTTGGPEQYF
v_gene: TRBV5-1; CDR3aa: CASSSKDQGPEQYF
v_gene: TRBV7-2; CDR3aa: CASSLGQFNQPQHF
v_gene: TRBV28; CDR3aa: CASSLTGNNQPQHF
v_gene: TRBV10-3; CDR3aa: CAISGMAGGARDEQFF
v_gene: TRBV7-9; CDR3aa: CASSLFRLAKADTQYF
v_gene: TRBV27; CDR3aa: CASSLTKNSYEQYF
v_gene: TRBV28; CDR3aa: CASTRDYSYNSPLHF
v_gene: TRBV7-2; CDR3aa: CASSLVIGTSQPQHF
v_gene: TRBV7-9; CDR3aa: CASARQGTPFYEQYF
v_gene: TRBV9; CDR3aa: CASSAVAGASNEQFF
v_gene: TRBV28; CDR3aa: CASSLMLSVAGSEAFF
v_gene: TRBV6-5; CDR3aa: CASKWRRQTTDTQYF
v_gene: TRBV28; CDR3aa: CASSLDHSRYEQYF
v_gene: TRBV24-1; CDR3aa: CATSDPSSEGREELYGYTF
v_gene: TRBV5-1; CDR3aa: CASSLNTGGGETQYF
v_gene: TRBV9; CDR3aa: CASGQGYTEAFF
v_gene: TRBV3-1/TRBV3-2; CDR3aa: CASSQDMGQETQYF
v_gene: TRBV7-3; CDR3aa: CASSLLAGEGTGELFF
v_gene: TRBV7-3; CDR3aa: CASSPAGVGRASEQFF
v_gene: TRBV28; CDR3aa: CASSWEGVPYEQYF
v_gene: TRBV12-3/TRBV12-4; CDR3aa: CASSPSLNIQYF
v_gene: TRBV27; CDR3aa: CASSPGVDTQYF
v_gene: TRBV18; CDR3aa: CASSPWDGSDPEAFF
v_gene: TRBV7-8; CDR3aa: CASSQRETNTGELFF
v_gene: TRBV29-1; CDR3aa: CSVVGGAGYGYTF
v_gene: TRBV7-9; CDR3aa: CASSLVAEAFF
v_gene: TRBV10-3; CDR3aa: CAISERAFQETQYF
v_gene: TRBV7-9; CDR3aa: CASSLGQDRGEETQYF
v_gene: TRBV27; CDR3aa: CASSFLGSYEQYF
v_gene: TRBV18; CDR3aa: CACGGLYGYTF
v_gene: TRBV27; CDR3aa: CASSPRTGIFSGANVLTF
v_gene: TRBV4-3; CDR3aa: CASSQDRAGQSRGSPLHF
v_gene: TRBV11-2; CDR3aa: CASTSAGANVLTF
v_gene: TRBV7-9; CDR3aa: CASSLVEGAGSDTEAFF
v_gene: TRBV7-3; CDR3aa: CASSTGSAGTGELFF
v_gene: TRBV4-3; CDR3aa: CASSQDPSRGSSTGELFF
v_gene: TRBV7-2; CDR3aa: CASSSGAPGTQYF
v_gene: TRBV6-5; CDR3aa: CASTQPNTDTQYF
v_gene: TRBV7-9; CDR3aa: CASSLARLAYEQYF
v_gene: TRBV4-3; CDR3aa: CASSQGTGGETQYF
v_gene: TRBV3-1/TRBV3-2; CDR3aa: CASSRTSGTAYNEQFF
v_gene: TRBV2; CDR3aa: CASSEISHTGELFF
v_gene: TRBV2; CDR3aa: CASRSGSGGEQYF
v_gene: TRBV4-3; CDR3aa: CASSHSIRDRGNEQYF